This T cell receptor (beta chain) was observed in a study of cytotoxic CD8 clonotypes in ibrutinib-treated CLL. At the level of the study: The patients comprised more than ten relapsed/refractory and about 16 treatment-naive cases, around 18 IGHV unmutated.

Here immunoSEQ multiplex PCR was the method, and the copy in TCRdb shows in-frame clones only, minus some. The sample shows some 43,000 clones, around 68% of them seen only once. Study outcomes and limitations: Rising at ibrutinib response, clonality subsequently fell back toward baseline at progression. Patients had baseline clonality above age-matched healthy donors, and this clonality moved with circulating CD8+ T-cell counts. Public clonotypes (which were uncommon) either contracted or remained stable on treatment.

V shed 3 bases and J 5 bases; nucleotides not matched to a gene: 10. The V gene's germline CDR1 is MGHRA and CDR2 YSYEKL. CDR3 length: 16 amino acids. A remark on this clone: The target antigen is unknown.

The source material was PBMCs, sampled after 12 months of ibrutinib treatment. This sequence originates from a human donor with chronic lymphocytic leukemia. The rearrangement uses TRBV4-1 and TRBJ2-5, with 9 positions matching TRBD1. This chain's CDR3 is CASSHLPGQGRETQYF. In DNA, the CDR3 is TGCGCCAGCAGCCACCTTCCGGGACAGGGTAGGGAGACCCAGTACTTC.